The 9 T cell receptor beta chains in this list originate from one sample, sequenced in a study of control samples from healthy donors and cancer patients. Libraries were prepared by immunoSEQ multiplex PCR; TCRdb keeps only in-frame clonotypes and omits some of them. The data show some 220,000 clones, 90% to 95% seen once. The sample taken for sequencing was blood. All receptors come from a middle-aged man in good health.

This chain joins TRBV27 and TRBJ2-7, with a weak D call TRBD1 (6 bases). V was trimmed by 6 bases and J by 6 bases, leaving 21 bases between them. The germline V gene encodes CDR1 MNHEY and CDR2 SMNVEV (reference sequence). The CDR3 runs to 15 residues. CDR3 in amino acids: CASSPNRVNLFEQYV. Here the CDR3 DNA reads TGTGCCAGCAGCCCGAACAGGGTCAACCTCTTCGAGCAGTACGTC.

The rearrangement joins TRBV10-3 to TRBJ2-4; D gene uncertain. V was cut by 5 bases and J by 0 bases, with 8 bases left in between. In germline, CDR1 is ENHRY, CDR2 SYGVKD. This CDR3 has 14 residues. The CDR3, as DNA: TGTGCCATCAGTCCACCCTCAGCCAAAAACATTCAGTACTTC. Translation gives CAISPPSAKNIQYF.

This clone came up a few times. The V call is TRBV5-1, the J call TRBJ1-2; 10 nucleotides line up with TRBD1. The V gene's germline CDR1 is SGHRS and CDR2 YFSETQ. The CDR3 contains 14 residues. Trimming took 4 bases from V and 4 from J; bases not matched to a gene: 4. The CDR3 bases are TGCGCCAGCAGCCTACGACAGGGGGCCTATGGCTACACCTTC. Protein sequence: CASSLRQGAYGYTF.

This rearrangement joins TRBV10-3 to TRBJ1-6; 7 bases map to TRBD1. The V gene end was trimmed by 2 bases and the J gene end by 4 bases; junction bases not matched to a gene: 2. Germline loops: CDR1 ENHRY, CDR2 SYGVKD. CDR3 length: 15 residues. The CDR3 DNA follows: TGTGCCATCAGTGAGACAGGGGCTTATAATTCACCCCTCCACTTT. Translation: CAISETGAYNSPLHF.

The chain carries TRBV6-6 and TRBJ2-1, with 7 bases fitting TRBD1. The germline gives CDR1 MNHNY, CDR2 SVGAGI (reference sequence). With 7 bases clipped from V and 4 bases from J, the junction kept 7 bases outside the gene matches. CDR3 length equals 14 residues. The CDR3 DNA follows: TGTGCCAGCAAGGGGGCAGGGGGTTACAATGAGCAGTTCTTC. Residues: CASKGAGGYNEQFF.

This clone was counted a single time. CDR3 DNA sequence: TGTGCCAGCAGCTTTAGCGGTACCTACGAGCAGTACTTC. It codes for CASSFSGTYEQYF. The chain links TRBV7-9 to TRBJ2-7, with a weak D call TRBD2 (6 bases). Germline CDR1 and CDR2: SEHNR and FQNEAQ (reference sequence). V lost 3 bases and J lost 2, with 8 bases in between. This CDR3 spans 13 amino acids.

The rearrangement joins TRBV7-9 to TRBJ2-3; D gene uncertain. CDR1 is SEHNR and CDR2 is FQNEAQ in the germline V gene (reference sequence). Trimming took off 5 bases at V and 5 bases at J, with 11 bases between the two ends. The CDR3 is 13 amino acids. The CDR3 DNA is TGTGCCAGCAGCCTCCTCTGGGGAGATACGCAGTATTTT. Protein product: CASSLLWGDTQYF. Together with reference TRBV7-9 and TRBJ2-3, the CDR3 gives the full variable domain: DTGVSQNPRHKITKRGQNVTFRCDPISEHNRLYWYRQTLGQGPEFLTYFQNEAQLEKSRLLSDRFSAERPKGSFSTLEIQRTEQGDSAMYLCASSLLWGDTQYFGPGTRLTVL.

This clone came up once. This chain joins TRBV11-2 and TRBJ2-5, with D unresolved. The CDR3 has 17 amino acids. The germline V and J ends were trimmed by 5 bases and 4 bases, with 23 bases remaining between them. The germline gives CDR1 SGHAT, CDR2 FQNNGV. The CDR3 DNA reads TGTGCCAGCAGCGACTTCGTTACCGGCTTGGGGTTAGAGACCCAGTACTTC. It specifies CASSDFVTGLGLETQYF.

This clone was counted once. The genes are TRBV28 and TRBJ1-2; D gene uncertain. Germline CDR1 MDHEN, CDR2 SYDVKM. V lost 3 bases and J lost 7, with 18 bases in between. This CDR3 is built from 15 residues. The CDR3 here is CASSFPGDIGRGYTF. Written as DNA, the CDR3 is TGTGCCAGCAGTTTTCCAGGAGACATAGGGCGTGGCTACACCTTC.